The T cell receptor beta chain under discussion was sequenced for a study of blood T cell repertoires in COVID-19. Whole-study context: From the United States, Italy and Spain came samples of acute and convalescent COVID-19. Sample material is recorded as cDNA or gDNA derived from T cells, B-cell-depleted T cells, or PBMCs.

Source study methods: For nucleated cells, counts were estimated from reference gene primer amplification. Libraries were prepared by immunoSEQ multiplex PCR; TCRdb keeps only in-frame clonotypes and omits some of them. V and J calls and clone size come straight from that table; D and trimming were deduced from the DNA. Here the sample spans 450,000 to 500,000 clones, around 85% being singletons. Germline V CDR1 and CDR2: SGHAT, FQDESV (reference sequence). This CDR3 spans 14 amino acids. Deletions cut 3 bases from V and 4 bases from J, with 12 bases between. The sample comprised peripheral blood. The TCR originated in a human donor in a cohort sampled during active COVID-19. The chain joins TRBV11-1 to TRBJ1-1, with D unresolved. The chain's CDR3 is CASSLEGSVTEAFF. The CDR3 DNA follows: TGTGCCAGCAGCTTGGAGGGAAGCGTCACTGAAGCTTTCTTT.